This TCR beta chain was obtained from a study of shared clonotypes between healthy human individuals. Study-level information: CD8 memory received one plate per donor, CD8 naive two, CD4 memory three and CD4 naive three.

Study-level findings and limits: Depth of sequencing was expected to influence donor clonotype sharing.

The deep-level immunoSEQ assay was used. Some clones are missing from TCRdb's copy, which holds only in-frame ones; the method was immunoSEQ multiplex PCR. The table records roughly 700,000 clones, 74% of them present only once. CDR1 SGHRS and CDR2 YFSETQ come from the germline V gene. Trimming stripped 5 bases from V and 2 bases from J, with 20 bases between. This CDR3 has 16 amino acids. Remarks on this clone: Antigen: not known.

Sequencing input: memory CD4+ T cells sorted from blood. This sample's subset: CD45RA-negative fraction. The V call is TRBV5-1, the J call TRBJ2-7, with D possibly being TRBD1 (5 bases). This sequence was found in a woman aged 25 to 45 in good health. The CDR3 sequence: CASRVGQGSTAYEQYF. The CDR3 coding sequence is TGCGCCAGCAGGGTGGGGCAGGGCTCTACCGCCTACGAGCAGTACTTC.